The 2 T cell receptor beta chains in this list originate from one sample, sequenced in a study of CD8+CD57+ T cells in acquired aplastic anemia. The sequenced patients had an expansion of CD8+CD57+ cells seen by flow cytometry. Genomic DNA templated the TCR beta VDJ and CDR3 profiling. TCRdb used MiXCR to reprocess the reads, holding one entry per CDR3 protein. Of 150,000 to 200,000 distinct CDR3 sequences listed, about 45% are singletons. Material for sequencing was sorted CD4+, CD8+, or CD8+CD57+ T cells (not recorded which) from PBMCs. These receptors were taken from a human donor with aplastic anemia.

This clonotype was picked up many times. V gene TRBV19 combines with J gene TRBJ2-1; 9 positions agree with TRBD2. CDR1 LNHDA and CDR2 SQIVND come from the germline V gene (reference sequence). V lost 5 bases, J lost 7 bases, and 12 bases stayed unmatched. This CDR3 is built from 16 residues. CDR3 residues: CASSPPLAGEGNEQFF. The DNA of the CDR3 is TGTGCCAGTAGTCCCCCTTTAGCGGGAGAAGGGAATGAGCAGTTCTTC.

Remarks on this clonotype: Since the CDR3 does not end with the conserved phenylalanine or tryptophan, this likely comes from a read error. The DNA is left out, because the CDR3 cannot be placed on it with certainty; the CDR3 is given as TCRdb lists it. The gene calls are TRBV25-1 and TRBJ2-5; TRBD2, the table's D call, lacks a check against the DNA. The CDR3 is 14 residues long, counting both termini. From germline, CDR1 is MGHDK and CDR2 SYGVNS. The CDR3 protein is CASSPNEGVETLYS.